The clone carrying this T cell receptor beta chain came up many times. Its antigen is unidentified. TCRdb itself ran the 5' RACE reads through MiXCR, one entry per CDR3 protein. This table holds hundreds of thousands of distinct CDR3 sequences, over 9.5% found once. This sample was included in a study of CD8 T cells in ankylosing spondylitis. Study results and limitations: What appeared characteristic of ankylosing spondylitis blood was a TCR beta motif of eight highly homologous variants.

The CDR3 runs to 16 residues. V was clipped by 5 bases and J by 4 bases, with 17 bases between them. The germline V gene encodes CDR1 ENHRY and CDR2 SYGVKD. Sequencing was carried out using blood, either unsorted or a sorted T cell fraction (not recorded which). This chain connects TRBV10-3 to TRBJ2-2, with D tentatively TRBD2 (6 bases). The receptor was isolated from a male donor with ankylosing spondylitis. CDR3 sequence reads: CAISILGLTSTGELFF. CDR3 nucleotides: TGTGCCATCAGTATATTGGGACTTACCAGCACCGGGGAGCTGTTTTTT.